This T cell receptor beta chain was documented in a study of OX40 agonist ivuxolimab in advanced cancers. Across the whole study: Participants averaged approximately 60 years of age (range roughly 20 to 90) and were over 75% male.

Assay: immunoSEQ multiplex PCR; the TCRdb copy retains only in-frame clones and omits some. The sample contains tens of thousands of clones, roughly 88% of which appear only once. V lost 1 base to trimming and J lost 5 bases, with 6 bases between them. The germline V gene has CDR1 SGHTS and CDR2 YDEGEE. The CDR3 extends over 12 amino acids. This chain uses TRBV5-8 with TRBJ1-1; D perhaps matches TRBD1 (5 bases). Material: CD4+ or CD8+ T cells sorted from blood, obtained in a trial of the OX40 agonist ivuxolimab. The TCR comes from an adult with an advanced solid tumor such as melanoma, head and neck, liver or kidney cancer. CDR3 protein: CASSLQGTEAFF. The DNA of the CDR3 is TGTGCCAGCAGCTTGCAGGGAACTGAAGCTTTCTTT. Variable domain in full (rest from reference TRBV5-8 and TRBJ1-1): EAGVTQSPTHLIKTRGQQATLRCSPISGHTSVYWYQQALGLGLQFLLWYDEGEERNRGNFPPRFSGRQFPNYSSELNVNALELEDSALYLCASSLQGTEAFFGQGTRLTVV.